This paragraph reports one TCR beta chain. Antigen specificity is unknown. This sample is part of a study of CXCR3-negative and CXCR3-positive naive CD8 T cells. The overall study: The study obtained 140 million or so TRB reads, about 1.5 +/- 0.3 million per library. General study results and limits: The study found comparably high diversity in both naive subsets and much lower diversity in memory CD8+ cells. Naive CXCR3-negative and CXCR3-positive cells had similar TRBV-TRBJ usage; memory differed. TRB CDR3s of CXCR3-positive naive cells were more hydrophobic than those of CXCR3-negative naive cells.

Germline CDR1 is SGHRS and CDR2 is YFSETQ. The CDR3 runs 15 residues. UMI-tagged TRB cDNA libraries were built via 5' RACE. TCRdb reprocessed the 5' RACE reads, with one entry per CDR3 protein and no DNA. The table for this sample gives 120,000 to 150,000 distinct CDR3 sequences. Naive CD8+ T cells were CD45RO-CCR7+CD27+CD95-. The sample taken for sequencing was naive CXCR3+ CD8+ T cells from blood. Stated subset: CD45RO-CCR7+CD27+CD95- naive CD8+ T cells expressing CXCR3 (TNR3+). The receptor was isolated from a human donor in good health. Some clones in this sample may be carry-over from other donors' samples. This chain uses TRBV5-1 with TRBJ2-7; checking the TCRdb D call of TRBD1 is not possible without DNA. This CDR3 reads CASSIRQGASDEQYF.